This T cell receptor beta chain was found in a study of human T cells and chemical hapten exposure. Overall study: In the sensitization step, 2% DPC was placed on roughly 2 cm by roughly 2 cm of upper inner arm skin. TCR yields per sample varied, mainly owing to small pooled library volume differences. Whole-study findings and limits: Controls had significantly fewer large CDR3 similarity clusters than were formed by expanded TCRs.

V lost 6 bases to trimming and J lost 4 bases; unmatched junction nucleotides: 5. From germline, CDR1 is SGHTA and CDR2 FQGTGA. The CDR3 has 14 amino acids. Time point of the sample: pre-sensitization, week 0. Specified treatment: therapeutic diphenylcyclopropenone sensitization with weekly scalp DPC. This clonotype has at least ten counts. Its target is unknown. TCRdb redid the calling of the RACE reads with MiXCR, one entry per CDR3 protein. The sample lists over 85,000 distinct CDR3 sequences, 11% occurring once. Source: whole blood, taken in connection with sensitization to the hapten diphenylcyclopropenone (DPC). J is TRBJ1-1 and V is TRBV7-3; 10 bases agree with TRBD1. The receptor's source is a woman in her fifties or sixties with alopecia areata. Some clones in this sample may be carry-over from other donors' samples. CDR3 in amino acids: CASRSTGGFTEAFF. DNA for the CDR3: TGTGCCAGCAGATCGACAGGGGGCTTCACTGAAGCTTTCTTT.